Sequencing of this T cell receptor beta chain was carried out in a study of T cell responses to AZD1222 COVID-19 vaccine. Generated by immunoSEQ multiplex PCR, the TCRdb table keeps only in-frame clones and is missing some. Found here are 70,000 to 85,000 clones, roughly 89% of them singletons; the top ten hold more than 2%. To note about this clone: Its antigen remains unknown.

Trimming stripped 2 bases from V and 4 bases from J, with 8 bases between. Per the germline V gene, CDR1 is MDHEN and CDR2 is SYDVKM. The CDR3 runs to 13 residues. Study-wide results and limits: Breadth and depth of Spike-specific TCRs rose after two AZD1222 doses. Donors skewed white British and female; clonal diversity was possibly underestimated.

The chain carries TRBV28 and TRBJ1-1; perhaps TRBD1 as D (6 bases). The specimen was peripheral blood, collected on day 0 of AZD1222 vaccination. The clonotype was recovered from an adult in good health. CDR3 region: CASSLTRGTEAFF. For the CDR3, the DNA is TGTGCCAGCAGTTTAACCAGGGGCACTGAAGCTTTCTTT.